What follows describes a single T cell receptor beta chain. Its specificity is not known. The V and J ends lost 1 base and 7 bases respectively, with 20 bases between them. This CDR3 comprises 18 residues. The germline V gene encodes CDR1 PRHDT and CDR2 FYEKMQ (reference sequence). CD45RO-negative, CCR7-positively selected cells formed the naive CD8 fraction, excluding terminally differentiated effector memory CD45RA+ cells. The data were obtained in a study of shared clonotypes between healthy human individuals. Study at large: Serving as donors were two women and three men, whose ages spanned 18 to 49. Study observations and caveats: Rarefaction gave evidence that sorted-subset sequencing remained incomplete despite large depth. Among donors, sharing of clonotypes was expected to be affected by sequencing depth.

The method was immunoSEQ multiplex PCR; TCRdb's version includes in-frame clones alone and lacks a portion of them. Among about 2 million clones, approximately 95% were seen once, and the ten largest hold more than 0.95%. The receptor was isolated from a man between 18 and 35 years old in good health. V usage is TRBV13 and J usage is TRBJ1-6; the D gene is possibly TRBD1 (5 bases). The sequenced sample was naive CD8+ T cells sorted from blood. The CDR3 DNA is TGTGCCAGCAGCTTAGAGGGGATCGGGTCTAGACCAAATTCACCCCTCCACTTT. It is translated as CASSLEGIGSRPNSPLHF. The full variable domain, with the rest looked up from reference TRBV13 and TRBJ1-6, is AAGVIQSPRHLIKEKRETATLKCYPIPRHDTVYWYQQGPGQDPQFLISFYEKMQSDKGSIPDRFSAQQFSDYHSELNMSSLELGDSALYFCASSLEGIGSRPNSPLHFGNGTRLTVT.